The source of this TCR beta chain is a study of T cell responses to AZD1222 COVID-19 vaccine. Study-wide results and limits: Spike-wide vaccine-associated CD4 TCRs dominated at 160-218 and 743-854. Mostly white British, mostly female donors; authors suggested clonal diversity may be underestimated. After two AZD1222 doses, spike-specific TCR breadth and depth rose versus day 0. Seropositivity was recorded at baseline in only a handful of AZD1222 recipients.

This table comes from immunoSEQ multiplex PCR, and its TCRdb copy is limited to in-frame clones, with some not included. The sample carries roughly 70,000 clones, about 85% recorded once. A word on this clone: Its antigen is currently unknown.

The junction had 10 bases not matched to a gene; V was cut back by 3 bases and J by 8 bases. The CDR3 has 16 residues. Looked up from germline, CDR1 is SGHVS and CDR2 is FQNEAQ. The chain employs TRBV7-8 and TRBJ2-1; 10 nucleotides line up with TRBD1. The receptor was isolated from an adult in good health. The sample in question was peripheral blood, obtained on day 0 of AZD1222 vaccination. This chain's CDR3 is CASSLVTGTGDDEQFF. As DNA, the CDR3 is TGTGCCAGCAGCTTGGTTACCGGGACAGGGGACGATGAGCAGTTCTTC.